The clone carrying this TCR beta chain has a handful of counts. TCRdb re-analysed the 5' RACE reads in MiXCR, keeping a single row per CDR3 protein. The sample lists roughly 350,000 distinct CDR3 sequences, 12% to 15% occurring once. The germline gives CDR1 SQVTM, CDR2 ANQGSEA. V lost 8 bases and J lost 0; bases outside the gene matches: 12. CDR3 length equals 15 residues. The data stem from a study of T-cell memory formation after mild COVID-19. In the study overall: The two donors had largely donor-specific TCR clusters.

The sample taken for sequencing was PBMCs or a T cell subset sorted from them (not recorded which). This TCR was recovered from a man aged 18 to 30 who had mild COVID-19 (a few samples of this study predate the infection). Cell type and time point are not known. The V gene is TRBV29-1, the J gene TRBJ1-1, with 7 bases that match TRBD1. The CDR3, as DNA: TGCAGCTCCTACAGGGGCTTTCGACTGAACACTGAAGCTTTCTTT. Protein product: CSSYRGFRLNTEAFF.